This TCR beta chain was captured by sequencing in a study of radiotherapy plus CTLA-4 blockade in lung cancer. Study background: Disease control reached more than 30%, with objective responses in 15% to 20%.

General study findings and limits: Blood-borne expansion of tumor-derived TCR clones followed radiotherapy plus ipilimumab. Interferon-beta and early blood T cell clone dynamics reportedly predicted response best.

With regard to this clone: What it recognizes is unknown.

Lung cancer patients with chemo-refractory metastatic non-small-cell disease were given focal radiation plus CTLA-4 blockade with ipilimumab. Profiling relied on immunoSEQ multiplex PCR, and the TCRdb table lists in-frame clones only, not all of them. The sample consists of more than 55,000 clones, 70% to 85% of them appearing once. The sequences come from peripheral blood, collected from a patient treated with radiotherapy plus ipilimumab. This receptor was identified in a human donor with non-small cell lung cancer whose response to radiotherapy plus ipilimumab could not be evaluated.

This CDR3 reads CASRETATKQFF. As DNA, the CDR3 is TGTGCCAGCAGGGAGACGGCCACTAAGCAGTTCTTC. The chain carries TRBV7-2 and TRBJ2-1, with D hard to call. Trimming removed 6 bases from V and 11 bases from J, with 14 bases in between. CDR3 length: 12 amino acids. CDR1 is SGHTA, CDR2 FQGNSA, per germline.